These T cell receptor beta chains were read from a single sample in a study of beta chain features in type 1 diabetes. Sequencing was performed with immunoSEQ multiplex PCR; in TCRdb, only in-frame clones are kept and a portion is missing. The sample shows 300,000 or so clones, approximately 15% of them seen only once. Sequencing was performed on naive CD4+ T cells from blood. The receptors derive from a woman under 30 with type 1 diabetes. Both conserved end residues are part of each CDR3. The D gene is left open where the match is weak. The size entry is marked missing in some rows and otherwise reads once, few, many or a size class.

j_call,clone_size,d_call,v_call,cdr3_nt,cdr3_aa
TRBJ2-3,few,TRBD1,TRBV6-6,TGTGCCAGCAGTCCCAGACAGGGAAGCACAGATACGCAGTATTTT,CASSPRQGSTDTQYF
TRBJ2-7,-,-,TRBV11-2,TGTGCCAGCAGCTTAGGGGGCTCAGCCTACGAGCAGTACTTC,CASSLGGSAYEQYF
TRBJ2-1,few,-,TRBV5-4,TGTGCCAGCAGCTTGGTCTCGAGCTCCTACAATGAGCAGTTCTTC,CASSLVSSSYNEQFF
TRBJ1-1,few,-,TRBV11-2,TGTGCCAGCAGCTTAGGGAGCCAGGGTGAAGCTTTCTTT,CASSLGSQGEAFF
TRBJ2-3,-,TRBD2,TRBV28,TGTGCCAGCAGTTTACGACTAGCGGGAACAGATACGCAGTATTTT,CASSLRLAGTDTQYF
TRBJ2-3,few,TRBD2,TRBV11-3,TGTGCCAGCAGCTTAAGCGGGGGCACAGATACGCAGTATTTT,CASSLSGGTDTQYF
TRBJ1-1,-,TRBD1,TRBV6-1,TGTGCCAGCAGTACCGACAGGGACACTGAAGCTTTCTTT,CASSTDRDTEAFF
TRBJ1-4,once,-,TRBV5-1,TGCGCCAGCAGCATGGACAGACCTAATGAAAAACTGTTTTTT,CASSMDRPNEKLFF
TRBJ2-7,-,TRBD2,TRBV11-2,TGTGCCAGCAGCTTTCGACTAGCGGGAGAGACCTACGAGCAGTACTTC,CASSFRLAGETYEQYF
TRBJ1-2,few,-,TRBV4-3,TGCGCCAGCAGCCAAGAATCAGGGGCCGACGTAGGGTATGGCTACACCTTC,CASSQESGADVGYGYTF
TRBJ2-1,-,TRBD2,TRBV9,TGTGCCAGCAGCGTAGCTACTAGCGGGAGGTTTGAGCAGTTCTTC,CASSVATSGRFEQFF
TRBJ2-5,few,TRBD1,TRBV5-1,TGCGCCAGCAGCCTCGCGAGGACAGGGAGTACGTACCAAGAGACCCAGTACTTC,CASSLARTGSTYQETQYF
TRBJ2-1,few,-,TRBV5-8,TGTGCCAGCAGAATTGTTACAGGGTACAATGAGCAGTTCTTC,CASRIVTGYNEQFF
TRBJ1-4,-,-,TRBV5-1,TGCGCCACCCGCCTTGCAGCTAATGAAAAACTGTTTTTT,CATRLAANEKLFF
TRBJ2-5,few,-,TRBV14,TGTGCCACCAACCTTCTCCAGGGCCCTCGAGAGACCCAGTACTTC,CATNLLQGPRETQYF
TRBJ2-7,few,TRBD1,TRBV5-1,TGCGCCAGCAGCTCATCCGGGACAGCCACCTACGAGCAGTACTTC,CASSSSGTATYEQYF
TRBJ2-1,-,TRBD1,TRBV15,TGTGCCACCAGCAAAGGACAGGGTCGCTCCTACAATGAGCAGTTCTTC,CATSKGQGRSYNEQFF
TRBJ1-4,few,-,TRBV7-2,TGTGCCAGCAGCTTTGTACATGCAACTAATGAAAAACTGTTTTTT,CASSFVHATNEKLFF
TRBJ2-1,-,-,TRBV29-1,TGCAGCGTGACGGGGGTTTCGAGCTCCTACAATGAGCAGTTCTTC,CSVTGVSSSYNEQFF
TRBJ2-1,-,TRBD1,TRBV7-2,TGTGCCAGCAGCTTAGATACAGGGGATGAGCAGTTCTTC,CASSLDTGDEQFF
TRBJ2-1,-,-,TRBV4-1,TGCGCCAGCAACCCACGAACTAGTTACAATGAGCAGTTCTTC,CASNPRTSYNEQFF
TRBJ2-4,few,TRBD2,TRBV19,TGTGCCAGTAGTCCGTGGACTAGCGGAGCGGAAAACATTCAGTACTTC,CASSPWTSGAENIQYF
TRBJ1-2,few,TRBD1,TRBV29-1,TGCAGCGTAGCTAGATCCGGGACAGACTATGGCTACACCTTC,CSVARSGTDYGYTF
TRBJ2-1,few,-,TRBV6-5,TGTGCCAGCAGTTACTCAGTACTAGCTCACAATGAGCAGTTCTTC,CASSYSVLAHNEQFF
TRBJ2-3,-,TRBD2,TRBV7-2,TGTGCCAGCAGCCCTACTAGCGGGAGTTATGATACGCAGTATTTT,CASSPTSGSYDTQYF
TRBJ2-1,-,-,TRBV5-1,TGCGCCAGCAGCTTGGGTCCGGGACTGGGCAATGAGCAGTTCTTC,CASSLGPGLGNEQFF
TRBJ2-3,few,TRBD2,TRBV7-9,TGTGCCAGCAGCTACAACCCCCGCGGGAGCTTGGATACGCAGTATTTT,CASSYNPRGSLDTQYF
TRBJ1-1,-,TRBD1,TRBV2,TGTGCCAGCACCAACAGGGGACGGAACACTGAAGCTTTCTTT,CASTNRGRNTEAFF
TRBJ1-1,few,-,TRBV6-5,TGTGCCAGCAGTTCCAGGGGCAGGAGCACTGAAGCTTTCTTT,CASSSRGRSTEAFF
TRBJ2-1,-,TRBD2,TRBV6-1,TGTGCCAGCAGTGGAACTAGCGGGTCCGATTCCTACAATGAGCAGTTCTTC,CASSGTSGSDSYNEQFF